The 20 T cell receptor beta chains given below trace back to one sample, sequenced in a study of blood T cell repertoires in COVID-19. Profiling relied on immunoSEQ multiplex PCR, and the TCRdb table lists in-frame clones only, not all of them. The sample shows around 470,000 clones, around 90% of them seen only once. Source material: PBMCs or T cells enriched from blood (not recorded which). These TCRs come from a man aged 18 to 29 who had recovered from COVID-19.

This sequence joins TRBV5-5 and TRBJ1-6; tentative D call: TRBD1 (6 bases). CDR3 size: 14 residues. V was clipped by 4 bases and J by 5 bases, with 10 bases between them. CDR1 and CDR2 from the germline V gene are SGHKS and YYEKEE (reference sequence). This CDR3 reads CASSADSHNSPLHF. The DNA of the CDR3 is TGTGCCAGCAGCGCGGACAGCCATAATTCACCCCTCCACTTT.

The gene calls are TRBV6-5 and TRBJ1-5; the D gene is possibly TRBD1 (5 bases). This CDR3 spans 15 amino acids. Trimming pared 7 bases from V and 6 bases from J, leaving 19 bases between. Germline CDR1 is MNHEY and CDR2 is SVGAGI. The CDR3: CASILGGSQGQPQHF. For the CDR3, the DNA is TGTGCCAGCATTCTTGGGGGGAGCCAGGGTCAGCCCCAGCATTTT.

The V call is TRBV10-3, the J call TRBJ1-1; no clear D gene. The CDR3 is 13 residues long. Trimming took 8 bases from V and 1 from J, leaving 11 bases between them. Germline V gene sequence: CDR1 ENHRY, CDR2 SYGVKD. The CDR3 sequence is CAIGGMGNTEAFF. In DNA form, the CDR3 reads TGTGCCATCGGCGGCATGGGGAACACTGAAGCTTTCTTT.

This chain joins TRBV6-5 and TRBJ1-6; D not certain. V was trimmed by 2 bases and J by 8 bases, leaving 4 bases between them. CDR1 is MNHEY and CDR2 is SVGAGI in the germline V gene. The CDR3 spans 12 residues. Here the CDR3 DNA reads TGTGCCAGCAGTTACCTTGATTCACCCCTCCACTTT. Amino acid sequence: CASSYLDSPLHF.

The rearrangement links TRBV5-6 to TRBJ1-4; D call uncertain. Germline assignment: CDR1 SGHDT and CDR2 YYEEEE. V lost 4 bases and J 5 bases, leaving 12 bases between the germline ends. There are 14 residues in the CDR3. The CDR3 sequence is CASSRGRENEKLFF. The CDR3 nucleotides are TGTGCCAGCAGCCGAGGACGGGAGAATGAAAAACTGTTTTTT.

The rearrangement links TRBV6-5 to TRBJ1-4; TRBD1 aligns across 7 bases. V shed 6 bases and J 0 bases; nucleotides not matched to a gene: 4. The CDR3 spans 15 residues. Germline assignment: CDR1 MNHEY and CDR2 SVGAGI. The CDR3 region is CASRTTGATNEKLFF. CDR3 DNA sequence: TGTGCCAGCAGAACCACAGGGGCAACTAATGAAAAACTGTTTTTT.

The chain carries TRBV28 and TRBJ2-3; D might be TRBD1 (6 bases). The CDR3 totals 15 residues. V was clipped by 4 bases and J by 1 base, with 12 bases between them. CDR1 and CDR2 from the germline V gene are MDHEN and SYDVKM. Written as DNA, the CDR3 is TGTGCCAGCAGTTCACAGGGATTCGGCACAGATACGCAGTATTTT. Translating it yields CASSSQGFGTDTQYF.

The chain has TRBV11-2 and TRBJ2-2; D is ambiguous. The CDR3 is made up of 14 amino acids. Trimming took off 3 bases at V and 5 bases at J, with 10 bases between the two ends. CDR1 and CDR2 from the germline V gene are SGHAT and FQNNGV. The CDR3 spells CASSLGPRTGELFF. CDR3 DNA: TGTGCCAGCAGCTTGGGTCCTAGGACCGGGGAGCTGTTTTTT.

The chain joins TRBV12-2 to TRBJ2-7; the table assigns TRBD2, which was not confirmed against the DNA. TRBV12-2 is shown as a pseudogene. This CDR3 has 15 residues. CDR3 nucleotides: TGTGCAAGTCGCTTAGGAGTCCCCGAGGAACACGAGCAGTACTTC. Its protein is CASRLGVPEEHEQYF.

CDR3 bases: TGTGCCATCAGTTCCTTTGGGGGGGAGGATGGCTACACCTTC. This translates into CAISSFGGEDGYTF. The V call is TRBV10-3, the J call TRBJ1-2; D is possibly TRBD1 (5 bases). This CDR3 region has 14 residues. Germline CDR1 ENHRY, CDR2 SYGVKD. V dropped 5 bases and J dropped 6 bases, with 16 bases sitting between them.

The chain is built from TRBV27 and TRBJ2-7; TRBD1 is a possible D gene (6 bases). Germline CDR1 is MNHEY and CDR2 is SMNVEV (reference sequence). The CDR3 is 15 residues long. V was clipped by 1 base and J by 5 bases, with 15 bases between them. The CDR3 bases are TGTGCCAGCAGTTTATTCCGGTACAGGGCCCACGAGCAGTACTTC. Encoded protein: CASSLFRYRAHEQYF.

This chain links TRBV6-4 with TRBJ2-5, with D perhaps matching TRBD2 (5 bases). V dropped 0 bases and J dropped 5 bases, with 10 bases sitting between them. The CDR3 has 14 amino acids. Germline values: CDR1 MRHNA, CDR2 SNTAGT. The CDR3 loop is CASSDSSGWETQYF. CDR3 sequence (DNA): TGTGCCAGCAGTGACTCGAGCGGTTGGGAGACCCAGTACTTC.

Concerning this clone: It is unclear where the CDR3 begins or ends on the DNA, so no DNA is shown, and the CDR3 is as TCRdb lists it. The chain is built from TRBV7-5 and TRBJ1-2; TRBD1 is taken as the D call from the table, unchecked against the DNA. TRBV7-5 is labeled a pseudogene. The CDR3 is 13 amino acids in total, end residues counted. CDR3 in amino acids: CVGQGAPNYGYTF.

The chain joins TRBV28 to TRBJ1-5, with D possibly TRBD1 on 5 matching bases. In germline, CDR1 is MDHEN, CDR2 SYDVKM. The CDR3 sequence is 19 residues long. Trimming pared 3 bases from V and 1 base from J, leaving 22 bases between. The CDR3 reads CASSFQHSGWQRSNQPQHF. In DNA, the CDR3 is TGTGCCAGCAGTTTTCAACATTCAGGGTGGCAGAGGAGCAATCAGCCCCAGCATTTT.

The chain is built from TRBV20-1 and TRBJ2-7, with TRBD1 matching 7 bases. The CDR3 consists of 11 residues. Looked up from germline, CDR1 is DFQATT and CDR2 is SNEGSKA (reference sequence). V trimming: 6 bases; J trimming: 5 bases; junction bases outside the gene matches: 4. The CDR3 region is CSAATGDEQYF. The CDR3 bases are TGCAGTGCGGCCACAGGGGACGAGCAGTACTTC.

The gene calls are TRBV7-9 and TRBJ1-5; D is unclear. Germline CDR1 SEHNR, CDR2 FQNEAQ (reference sequence). This CDR3 has 14 amino acids. Trimming took 1 base from V and 0 from J, leaving 4 bases between them. The CDR3 loop is CASSLDTSNQPQHF. CDR3 DNA: TGTGCCAGCAGCTTAGACACTAGCAATCAGCCCCAGCATTTT.

The CDR3 coding sequence is TGCGCCAGCAGACCGGAGACCTACAATGAGCAGTTCTTC. It yields the protein CASRPETYNEQFF. The chain couples TRBV5-1 to TRBJ2-1, with D unresolved. The CDR3 is 13 residues long. With 5 bases removed from V and 2 bases from J, the gap between germline ends came to 8 bases. Per the germline V gene, CDR1 is SGHRS and CDR2 is YFSETQ.

Note on this clone: The same CDR3 also results from other DNA sequences found in this sample. This rearrangement joins TRBV4-2 to TRBJ2-7, with 7 bases matching TRBD1. In germline, CDR1 is LGHNA, CDR2 YNFKEQ. The ends lost 2 bases at V and 2 bases at J; junction bases unmatched: 6. This CDR3 contains 15 residues. The CDR3: CASSQRQGSTYEQYF. Written as DNA, the CDR3 is TGTGCCAGCAGCCAACGACAGGGTTCTACCTACGAGCAGTACTTC.

The gene calls are TRBV6-1 and TRBJ1-3; no clear D gene. There are 17 residues in the CDR3. V gave up 2 bases and J gave up 0 bases, with 14 bases separating them. Germline lookup yields CDR1 MNHNS and CDR2 SASEGT. The CDR3 DNA follows: TGTGCCAGCAGTGAATTGGCCAGTTACTACTCTGGAAACACCATATATTTT. Its protein product is CASSELASYYSGNTIYF.

The V call is TRBV9, the J call TRBJ2-2; 10 bases are a match to TRBD1. The CDR3 loop spans 18 amino acids. Germline CDR1 is SGDLS and CDR2 is YYNGEE. V dropped 3 bases and J dropped 5; count of bases not matched to a gene: 13. This CDR3 is CASSGKSSTGGWTGELFF. CDR3 coding DNA: TGTGCCAGCAGCGGAAAGTCCTCGACAGGGGGCTGGACCGGGGAGCTGTTTTTT.